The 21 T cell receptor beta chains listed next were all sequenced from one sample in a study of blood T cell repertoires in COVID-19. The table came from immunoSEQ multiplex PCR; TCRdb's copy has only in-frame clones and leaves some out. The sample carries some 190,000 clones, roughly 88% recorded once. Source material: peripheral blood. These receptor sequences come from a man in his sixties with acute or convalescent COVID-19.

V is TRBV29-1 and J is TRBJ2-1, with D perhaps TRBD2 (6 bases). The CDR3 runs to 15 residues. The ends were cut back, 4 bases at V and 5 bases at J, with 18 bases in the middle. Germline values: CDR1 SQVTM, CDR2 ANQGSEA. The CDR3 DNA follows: TGCAGCGTTGGCCGCTGGCTAGCGCGTGACAATGAGCAGTTCTTC. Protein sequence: CSVGRWLARDNEQFF.

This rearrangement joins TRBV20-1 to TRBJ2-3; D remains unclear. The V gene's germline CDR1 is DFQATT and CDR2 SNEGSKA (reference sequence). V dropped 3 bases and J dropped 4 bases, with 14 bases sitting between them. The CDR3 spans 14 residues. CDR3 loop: CSASGPSRPDTQYF. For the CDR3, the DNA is TGCAGTGCTAGTGGGCCTAGTAGGCCAGATACGCAGTATTTT.

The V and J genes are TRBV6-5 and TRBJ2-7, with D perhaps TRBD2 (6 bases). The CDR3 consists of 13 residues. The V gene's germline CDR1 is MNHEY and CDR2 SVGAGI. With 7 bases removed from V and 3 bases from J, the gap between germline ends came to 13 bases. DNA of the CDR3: TGTGCCAGCACCACCCCCGGGGGCTACGAGCAGTACTTC. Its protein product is CASTTPGGYEQYF.

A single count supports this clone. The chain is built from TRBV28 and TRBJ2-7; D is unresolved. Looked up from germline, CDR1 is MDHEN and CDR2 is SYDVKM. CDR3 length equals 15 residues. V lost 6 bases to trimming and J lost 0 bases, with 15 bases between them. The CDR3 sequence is CASSETGSSSYEQYF. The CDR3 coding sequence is TGTGCCAGCAGCGAGACCGGATCTAGCTCCTACGAGCAGTACTTC.

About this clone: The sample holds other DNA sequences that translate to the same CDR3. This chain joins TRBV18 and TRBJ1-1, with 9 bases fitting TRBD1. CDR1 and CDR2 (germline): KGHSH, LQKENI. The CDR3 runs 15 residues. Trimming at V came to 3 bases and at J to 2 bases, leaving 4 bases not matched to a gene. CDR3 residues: CASSPATGGNTEAFF. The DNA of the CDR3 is TGTGCCAGCTCACCGGCAACAGGGGGCAACACTGAAGCTTTCTTT.

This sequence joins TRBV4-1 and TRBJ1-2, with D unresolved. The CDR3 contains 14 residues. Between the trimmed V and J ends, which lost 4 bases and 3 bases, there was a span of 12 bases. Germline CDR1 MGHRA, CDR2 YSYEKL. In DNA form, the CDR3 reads TGCGCCAGCAGCCGAGGGAGGGAGGACTATGGCTACACCTTC. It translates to CASSRGREDYGYTF.

The DNA for the CDR3 is TGTGCCAGCAGTCCCCCCCGCCCCCGGGGTGCCGGGGAGCTGTTTTTT. Its translation is CASSPPRPRGAGELFF. The rearrangement links TRBV27 to TRBJ2-2; weak D call: TRBD2 (5 bases). V was pared by 5 bases and J by 6 bases, with 19 bases between. CDR1 is MNHEY and CDR2 is SMNVEV in the germline V gene (reference sequence). CDR3 length: 16 amino acids.

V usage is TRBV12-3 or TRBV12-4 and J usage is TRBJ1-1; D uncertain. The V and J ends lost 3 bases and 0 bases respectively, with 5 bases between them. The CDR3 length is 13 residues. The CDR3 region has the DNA TGTGCCAGCAGTTTGTACTTGAACACTGAAGCTTTCTTT. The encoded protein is CASSLYLNTEAFF.

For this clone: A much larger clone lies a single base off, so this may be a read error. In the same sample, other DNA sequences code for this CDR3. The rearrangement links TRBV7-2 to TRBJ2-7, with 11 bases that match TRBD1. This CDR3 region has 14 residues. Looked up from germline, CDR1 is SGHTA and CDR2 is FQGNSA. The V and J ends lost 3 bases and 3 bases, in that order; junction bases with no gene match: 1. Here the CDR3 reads CASSLGQGVYEQYF. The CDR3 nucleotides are TGTGCCAGCAGCTTGGGACAGGGGGTCTACGAGCAGTACTTC.

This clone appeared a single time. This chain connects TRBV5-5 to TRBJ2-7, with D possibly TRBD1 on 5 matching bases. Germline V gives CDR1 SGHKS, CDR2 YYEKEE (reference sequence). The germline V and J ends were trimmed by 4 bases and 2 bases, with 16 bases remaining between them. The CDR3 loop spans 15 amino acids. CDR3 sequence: CASSLNRGFTYEQYF. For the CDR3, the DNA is TGTGCCAGCAGCCTCAATAGGGGTTTCACCTACGAGCAGTACTTC.

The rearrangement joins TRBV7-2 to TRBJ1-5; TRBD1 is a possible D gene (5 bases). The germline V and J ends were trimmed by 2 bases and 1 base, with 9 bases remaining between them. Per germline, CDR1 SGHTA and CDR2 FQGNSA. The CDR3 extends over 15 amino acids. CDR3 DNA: TGTGCCAGCAGCTTACCCGGGGGGAGCAATCAGCCCCAGCATTTT. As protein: CASSLPGGSNQPQHF.

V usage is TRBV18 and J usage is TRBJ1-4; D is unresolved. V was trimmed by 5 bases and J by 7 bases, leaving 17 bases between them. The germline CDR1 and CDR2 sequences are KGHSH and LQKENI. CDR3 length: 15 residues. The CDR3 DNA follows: TGTGCCAGCTCATCCGACCTAGCCGCTAGTGAAAAACTGTTTTTT. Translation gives CASSSDLAASEKLFF.

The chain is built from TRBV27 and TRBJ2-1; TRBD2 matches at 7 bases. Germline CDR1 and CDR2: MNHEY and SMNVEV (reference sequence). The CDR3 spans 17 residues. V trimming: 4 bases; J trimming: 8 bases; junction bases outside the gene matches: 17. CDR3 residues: CASSWASGAGYTHEQFF. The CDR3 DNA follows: TGTGCCAGCAGTTGGGCTAGCGGAGCAGGCTATACCCATGAGCAGTTCTTC.

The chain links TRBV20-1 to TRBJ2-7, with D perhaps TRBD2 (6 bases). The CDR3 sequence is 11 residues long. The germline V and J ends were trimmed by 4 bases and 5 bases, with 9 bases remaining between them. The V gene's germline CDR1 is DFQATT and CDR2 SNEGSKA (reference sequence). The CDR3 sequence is CSAKTGDEQYF. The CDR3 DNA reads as TGCAGTGCTAAGACGGGGGACGAGCAGTACTTC.

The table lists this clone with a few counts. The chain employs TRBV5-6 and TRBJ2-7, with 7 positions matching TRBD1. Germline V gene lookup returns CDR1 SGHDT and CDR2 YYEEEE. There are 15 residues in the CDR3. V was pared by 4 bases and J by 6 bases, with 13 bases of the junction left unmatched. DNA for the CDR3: TGTGCCAGCAGCCTGAGGGGGCCTGGTCGTGCCGAGCAGTACTTC. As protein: CASSLRGPGRAEQYF.

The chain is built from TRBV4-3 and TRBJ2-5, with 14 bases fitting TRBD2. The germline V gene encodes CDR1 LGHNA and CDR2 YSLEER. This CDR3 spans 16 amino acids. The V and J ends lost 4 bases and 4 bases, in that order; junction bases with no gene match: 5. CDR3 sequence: CASSRGTSGSGETQYF. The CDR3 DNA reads TGCGCCAGCAGCCGAGGGACTAGCGGGAGTGGAGAGACCCAGTACTTC.

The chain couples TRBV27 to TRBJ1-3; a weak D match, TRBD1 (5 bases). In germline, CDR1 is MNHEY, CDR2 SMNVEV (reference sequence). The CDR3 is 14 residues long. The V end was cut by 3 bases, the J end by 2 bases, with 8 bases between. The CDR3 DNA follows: TGTGCCAGCAGTTTGTGGGGGGCTGGAAACACCATATATTTT. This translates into CASSLWGAGNTIYF.

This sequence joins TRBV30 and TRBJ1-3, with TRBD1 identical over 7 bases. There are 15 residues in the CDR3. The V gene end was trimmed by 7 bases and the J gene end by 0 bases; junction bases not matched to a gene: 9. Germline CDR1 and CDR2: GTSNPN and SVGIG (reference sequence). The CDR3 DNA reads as TGTGCCTTTCGACAGGGCATTTACTCTGGAAACACCATATATTTT. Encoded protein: CAFRQGIYSGNTIYF.

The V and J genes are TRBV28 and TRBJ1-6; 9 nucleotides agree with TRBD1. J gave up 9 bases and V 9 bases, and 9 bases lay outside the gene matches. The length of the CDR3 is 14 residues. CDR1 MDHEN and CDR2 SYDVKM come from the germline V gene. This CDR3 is CARRTGGASSPLHF. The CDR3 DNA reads TGTGCCAGGCGAACAGGGGGCGCAAGTTCACCCCTCCACTTT.

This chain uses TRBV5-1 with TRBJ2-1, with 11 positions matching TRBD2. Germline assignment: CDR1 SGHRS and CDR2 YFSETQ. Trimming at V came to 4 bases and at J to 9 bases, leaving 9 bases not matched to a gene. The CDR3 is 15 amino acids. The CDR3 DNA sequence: TGCGCCAGCAGCGCCTTAGCGGGAGGGCCCCCTGAGCAGTTCTTC. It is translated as CASSALAGGPPEQFF.

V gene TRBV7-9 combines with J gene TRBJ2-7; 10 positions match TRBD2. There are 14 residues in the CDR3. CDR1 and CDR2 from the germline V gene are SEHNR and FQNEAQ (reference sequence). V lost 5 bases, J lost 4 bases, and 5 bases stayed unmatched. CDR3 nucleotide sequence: TGTGCCAGCAGCGCCCCGACTAGCGGGTACGAGCAGTACTTC. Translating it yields CASSAPTSGYEQYF. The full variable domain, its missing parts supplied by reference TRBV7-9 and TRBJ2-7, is DTGVSQNPRHKITKRGQNVTFRCDPISEHNRLYWYRQTLGQGPEFLTYFQNEAQLEKSRLLSDRFSAERPKGSFSTLEIQRTEQGDSAMYLCASSAPTSGYEQYFGPGTRLTVT.